Following are 22 T cell receptor beta chains from one sample sequenced in a study of control samples from healthy donors and cancer patients. Clones were read by immunoSEQ multiplex PCR, and TCRdb kept only the in-frame ones, dropping some. The table includes over 50,000 clones, roughly 90% detected once. Specimen: blood. These TCRs come from a man aged 45-65 years in good health.

The gene calls are TRBV6-5 and TRBJ1-1, with TRBD1 as a possible D gene (5 bases). This CDR3 has 14 residues. The V gene lost 2 bases and the J gene lost 3 bases, with 10 bases spanning the gap. The germline V gene encodes CDR1 MNHEY and CDR2 SVGAGI. The CDR3 sequence is CASSYNPRDTEAFF. As DNA, the CDR3 is TGTGCCAGCAGTTACAACCCCAGGGACACTGAAGCTTTCTTT.

The chain recombines TRBV27 with TRBJ2-3; the D gene could be TRBD1 or TRBD2 (6 bases each). The CDR3 contains 13 residues. Germline CDR1 and CDR2: MNHEY and SMNVEV (reference sequence). The V and J ends lost 6 bases and 8 bases respectively, with 15 bases between them. The CDR3 loop is CASRGLKGGTQYF. DNA of the CDR3: TGTGCCAGCAGAGGGTTAAAGGGGGGTACGCAGTATTTT.

The rearrangement links TRBV7-9 to TRBJ2-1; D is ambiguous. The CDR3 extends over 11 amino acids. Trimming cost V 11 bases and J 8 bases, with 13 bases left between them. Germline V CDR1 and CDR2: SEHNR, FQNEAQ (reference sequence). The CDR3 sequence is CAPSGQDEQFF. CDR3 DNA: TGTGCCCCCTCTGGGCAAGATGAGCAGTTCTTC.

This clone was picked up one time. This chain connects TRBV2 to TRBJ2-5; D perhaps matches TRBD2 (5 bases). The germline V and J ends were trimmed by 6 bases and 7 bases, with 21 bases remaining between them. Germline V gene data show CDR1 as SNHLY and CDR2 as FYNNEI. There are 15 residues in the CDR3. The CDR3 here is CASSDGEEVIGTQYF. The CDR3 region has the DNA TGTGCCAGCAGCGACGGGGAAGAGGTGATCGGGACCCAGTACTTC.

The chain has TRBV7-9 and TRBJ1-2; a weak D match, TRBD1 (5 bases). With 2 bases removed from V and 3 bases from J, the gap between germline ends came to 13 bases. Looked up from germline, CDR1 is SEHNR and CDR2 is FQNEAQ (reference sequence). This CDR3 is built from 15 residues. This CDR3 is CASSLRGIADYGYTF. CDR3 DNA: TGTGCCAGCAGCTTACGGGGGATAGCCGACTATGGCTACACCTTC.

Here the CDR3 DNA reads TGTGCCAGCAGTTATACACAGGAGACTGGAAACACCATATATTTT. Translation: CASSYTQETGNTIYF. This chain joins TRBV5-4 and TRBJ1-3; tentatively, D is TRBD1 (5 bases). The CDR3 extends over 15 amino acids. V was trimmed by 5 bases and J by 2 bases, leaving 14 bases between them. Per germline, CDR1 SGHNT and CDR2 YYREEE (reference sequence).

The table lists this clone with a few counts. The rearrangement joins TRBV5-3 to TRBJ2-1, with TRBD1 matching 8 bases. TRBV5-3 is an ORF, with its function uncertain. CDR3 length: 18 residues. The V gene end was trimmed by 3 bases and the J gene end by 6 bases; junction bases not matched to a gene: 17. The CDR3, as DNA: TGTGCCAGAAGCTCTGGACGAACCGGGACAGGTTTCGGCAATGAGCAGTTCTTC. This translates into CARSSGRTGTGFGNEQFF.

The chain employs TRBV4-1 and TRBJ2-7; D possibly uses TRBD1 or TRBD2 (5 bases each). This CDR3 has 12 residues. Germline loops: CDR1 MGHRA, CDR2 YSYEKL. V was shortened by 0 bases and J by 13 bases, with 13 bases between the two germline ends. The CDR3 bases are TGCGCCAGCAGCCAAGATTTACAGGACTTTTACTTC. Protein: CASSQDLQDFYF.

The chain links TRBV18 to TRBJ2-2; 8 bases align to TRBD1. Germline values: CDR1 KGHSH, CDR2 LQKENI. V trimming: 3 bases; J trimming: 5 bases; junction bases outside the gene matches: 2. The CDR3 has 14 amino acids. The CDR3 here is CASSPTGETGELFF. CDR3 coding DNA: TGTGCCAGCTCACCGACAGGGGAGACCGGGGAGCTGTTTTTT.

This clone appeared once. The chain employs TRBV29-1 and TRBJ2-5; D is uncertain. V was clipped by 4 bases and J by 5 bases, with 5 bases between them. Germline values: CDR1 SQVTM, CDR2 ANQGSEA. CDR3 length: 10 amino acids. In DNA, the CDR3 is TGCAGCGTTGGTGTCGAGACCCAGTACTTC. Translating it yields CSVGVETQYF.

This clone was counted once. Here the CDR3 DNA reads TGCAGCGTGTTAAGGGACAGGGGGATTCGGAGAGGGTTGAACACTGAAGCTTTCTTT. Translation: CSVLRDRGIRRGLNTEAFF. The chain carries TRBV29-1 and TRBJ1-1; 11 bases are shared with TRBD1. Germline V lookup: CDR1 SQVTM, CDR2 ANQGSEA. This CDR3 has 19 amino acids. Trimming cost V 6 bases and J 0 bases; bases outside gene matches: 18.

V gene TRBV19 combines with J gene TRBJ2-1; no firm D call. V was cut by 8 bases and J by 0 bases, with 11 bases left in between. In germline, CDR1 is LNHDA, CDR2 SQIVND (reference sequence). The CDR3 is 14 residues long. Written as DNA, the CDR3 is TGTGCCAGTGGGTTGTGGAGCTCCTACAATGAGCAGTTCTTC. This sequence encodes CASGLWSSYNEQFF.

The V call is TRBV3-1 (or the pseudogene TRBV3-2), the J call TRBJ2-5; D ambiguous. The CDR3 spans 16 residues. The V gene lost 5 bases and the J gene lost 5 bases, with 21 bases spanning the gap. Germline V CDR1 and CDR2: LGHDT, YNNKEL (reference sequence). CDR3 sequence reads: CASSVGLLSFSETQYF. CDR3 bases: TGTGCCAGCAGCGTTGGGCTTCTTTCTTTCTCTGAGACCCAGTACTTC.

This chain connects TRBV5-6 to TRBJ2-3; TRBD2 aligns across 10 bases. There are 15 residues in the CDR3. CDR1 and CDR2 (germline): SGHDT, YYEEEE. V dropped 4 bases and J dropped 6; count of bases not matched to a gene: 8. The CDR3, as DNA: TGTGCCAGCAGCCTTAGCGGGAGGCCCCAGGATACGCAGTATTTT. It yields the protein CASSLSGRPQDTQYF.

The chain is built from TRBV7-6 and TRBJ1-1; tentative D call: TRBD1 (6 bases). There are 16 residues in the CDR3. Germline V gene lookup returns CDR1 SGHVS and CDR2 FNYEAQ. The ends were cut back, 5 bases at V and 0 bases at J, with 16 bases in the middle. The DNA of the CDR3 is TGTGCCAGCAGCCCCGGGACACCTGAAATGAACACTGAAGCTTTCTTT. Its protein product is CASSPGTPEMNTEAFF.

The count of this clone is one. The genes are TRBV7-9 and TRBJ2-1, with 15 bases that match TRBD2. The CDR3 totals 18 residues. Germline V lookup: CDR1 SEHNR, CDR2 FQNEAQ (reference sequence). Trimming removed 6 bases from V and 5 bases from J; junction bases left unmatched: 11. CDR3 region: CASRLQSGLAGGNNEQFF. For the CDR3, the DNA is TGTGCCAGCAGATTACAGTCGGGACTAGCGGGGGGTAACAATGAGCAGTTCTTC.

The chain uses TRBV7-9 and TRBJ1-2; TRBD1 agrees at 7 bases. The germline CDR1 and CDR2 sequences are SEHNR and FQNEAQ (reference sequence). V shed 3 bases and J 4 bases; nucleotides not matched to a gene: 8. CDR3 size: 15 residues. CDR3 sequence reads: CASSLGADRSYGYTF. Here the CDR3 DNA reads TGTGCCAGCAGCTTGGGGGCGGACAGGTCCTATGGCTACACCTTC.

This sequence joins TRBV5-4 and TRBJ2-2, with 16 bases that match TRBD2. This CDR3 has 17 amino acids. Germline V gene data show CDR1 as SGHNT and CDR2 as YYREEE (reference sequence). Trimming at V came to 4 bases and at J to 4 bases, leaving 4 bases not matched to a gene. The CDR3: CASSTGLAGGGTGELFF. In DNA form, the CDR3 reads TGTGCCAGCAGCACGGGACTAGCGGGAGGGGGCACCGGGGAGCTGTTTTTT.

V and J are TRBV6-5 and TRBJ2-2; TRBD2 is a possible D gene (6 bases). Germline CDR1 and CDR2: MNHEY and SVGAGI. The CDR3 sequence is 13 residues long. Trimming stripped 8 bases from V and 3 bases from J, with 10 bases between. CDR3 in amino acids: CASSGVHTGELFF. DNA of the CDR3: TGTGCCAGCTCGGGGGTCCACACCGGGGAGCTGTTTTTT.

This sequence joins TRBV13 and TRBJ1-4, with D maybe TRBD1 (5 bases). The CDR3 is 15 amino acids. The germline V gene encodes CDR1 PRHDT and CDR2 FYEKMQ (reference sequence). Trimming took off 3 bases at V and 4 bases at J, with 12 bases between the two ends. Here the CDR3 reads CASSLGGNFNEKLFF. The DNA of the CDR3 is TGTGCCAGCAGCTTGGGGGGAAACTTTAATGAAAAACTGTTTTTT.

This clone appeared a single time. The rearrangement joins TRBV24-1 to TRBJ1-3; 7 bases match TRBD1. CDR3 length: 16 residues. With V trimmed by 3 bases and J by 2 bases, 6 bases remained unmatched. Germline CDR1 is KGHDR and CDR2 is SFDVKD. In DNA form, the CDR3 reads TGTGCCACCAGTGATCCTCACAGGGGAACTGGAAACACCATATATTTT. As protein: CATSDPHRGTGNTIYF.

This chain joins TRBV27 and TRBJ2-7, with D maybe TRBD2 (6 bases). Germline values: CDR1 MNHEY, CDR2 SMNVEV (reference sequence). The CDR3 is 14 amino acids. V was pared by 1 base and J by 3 bases, with 10 bases between. CDR3 amino acids: CASSLLGSGYEQYF. The CDR3 DNA sequence: TGTGCCAGCAGTTTATTGGGTAGCGGCTACGAGCAGTACTTC.